Below are 2 T cell receptor beta chains sequenced from a single sample in a study of T cells after yellow fever vaccination (dated 2019 in TCRdb). The sample's treatment or condition, from its label and the paper: live attenuated yellow fever vaccine strain. The method behind the library was 5' RACE. The instrument was an Illumina HiSeq 2500. The public reads were run again by TCRdb, first through fastp at Q25 and then through MiXCR, and only productive beta chains were kept. Each CDR3 protein appears once, grouped with its most common genes and DNA. A total of 110,000 or so distinct CDR3 sequences appear in this sample, around 6.7% of them only once. Over 2.5% of the sample belongs to the ten largest clones. The sample in question was CD4+ T cells sorted from PBMCs, obtained around 45 days after the first yellow fever vaccination. All receptors derive from a man in his late teens or twenties who received the YFV17D yellow fever vaccine.

Ten or more counts support this clonotype. The rearrangement links TRBV18 to TRBJ2-3; D is unclear. Deletions cut 0 bases from V and 6 bases from J, with 13 bases between. The length of the CDR3 is 15 residues. From germline, CDR1 is KGHSH and CDR2 LQKENI. CDR3 residues: CASSPPGGPGDTQYF. DNA for the CDR3: TGTGCCAGCTCACCACCGGGCGGTCCTGGGGATACGCAGTATTTT. The complete variable domain, with remaining parts taken from reference TRBV18 and TRBJ2-3, reads NAGVMQNPRHLVRRRGQEARLRCSPMKGHSHVYWYRQLPEEGLKFMVYLQKENIIDESGMPKERFSAEFPKEGPSILRIQQVVRGDSAAYFCASSPPGGPGDTQYFGPGTRLTVL.

The genes are TRBV9 and TRBJ2-5; D is unresolved. CDR3 length: 13 residues. V lost 0 bases and J lost 4, with 7 bases in between. CDR1 SGDLS and CDR2 YYNGEE come from the germline V gene. In DNA form, the CDR3 reads TGTGCCAGCAGCGTAGATCCGGGAGAGACCCAGTACTTC. Its translation: CASSVDPGETQYF.